The 5 T cell receptor beta chains in this list originate from one sample, sequenced in a study of blood T cell repertoires in COVID-19. Assay used: immunoSEQ multiplex PCR; TCRdb lists only in-frame clones, some missing. The sample comprises 280,000 or so clones, 83% of which are singletons, and roughly a tenth rests with the top ten. Sequencing was done on a sample of peripheral blood. The source is a woman aged 45-65 years who had recovered from COVID-19.

The chain has TRBV18 and TRBJ2-3, with D uncertain. From germline, CDR1 is KGHSH and CDR2 LQKENI. V was cut by 1 base and J by 2 bases, with 13 bases left in between. The CDR3 has 16 residues. The CDR3: CASSPQRRQNTDTQYF. The CDR3 DNA reads as TGTGCCAGCTCACCACAGAGGCGGCAGAACACAGATACGCAGTATTTT.

This chain joins TRBV5-1 and TRBJ2-5; D is undetermined. The V gene's germline CDR1 is SGHRS and CDR2 YFSETQ. The CDR3 extends over 16 amino acids. Trimming shortened V by 0 bases and J by 2 bases, and 14 bases separated the two germline ends. The chain's CDR3 is CASSLAPPGEQETQYF. CDR3 nucleotide sequence: TGCGCCAGCAGCTTGGCTCCTCCTGGAGAACAAGAGACCCAGTACTTC.

The V call is TRBV29-1, the J call TRBJ1-5; no firm D call. Germline CDR1 reads SQVTM; CDR2 reads ANQGSEA. The V end was cut by 7 bases, the J end by 1 base, with 11 bases between. This CDR3 comprises 13 residues. The CDR3 DNA is TGCAGCGCTGGTACCGGGAGCAATCAGCCCCAGCATTTT. This codes for CSAGTGSNQPQHF.

This rearrangement joins TRBV5-1 to TRBJ2-2, with 8 bases matching TRBD1. CDR3 size: 16 residues. V shed 3 bases and J 6 bases; nucleotides not matched to a gene: 10. The germline CDR1 and CDR2 sequences are SGHRS and YFSETQ. The CDR3 is CASSSGQGRLSGELFF. CDR3 DNA: TGCGCCAGCAGCTCCGGACAGGGAAGGTTATCCGGGGAGCTGTTTTTT.

The chain links TRBV7-9 to TRBJ1-5; 8 positions agree with TRBD1. CDR1 and CDR2 (germline): SEHNR, FQNEAQ (reference sequence). The CDR3 is 17 residues long. Germline trimming cut 7 bases from V and 9 bases from J; bases unmatched to any gene: 20. The CDR3 is CASTPEGWQGALGPQHF. The CDR3 DNA follows: TGTGCCAGCACCCCCGAGGGGTGGCAGGGGGCCCTCGGGCCCCAGCATTTT.